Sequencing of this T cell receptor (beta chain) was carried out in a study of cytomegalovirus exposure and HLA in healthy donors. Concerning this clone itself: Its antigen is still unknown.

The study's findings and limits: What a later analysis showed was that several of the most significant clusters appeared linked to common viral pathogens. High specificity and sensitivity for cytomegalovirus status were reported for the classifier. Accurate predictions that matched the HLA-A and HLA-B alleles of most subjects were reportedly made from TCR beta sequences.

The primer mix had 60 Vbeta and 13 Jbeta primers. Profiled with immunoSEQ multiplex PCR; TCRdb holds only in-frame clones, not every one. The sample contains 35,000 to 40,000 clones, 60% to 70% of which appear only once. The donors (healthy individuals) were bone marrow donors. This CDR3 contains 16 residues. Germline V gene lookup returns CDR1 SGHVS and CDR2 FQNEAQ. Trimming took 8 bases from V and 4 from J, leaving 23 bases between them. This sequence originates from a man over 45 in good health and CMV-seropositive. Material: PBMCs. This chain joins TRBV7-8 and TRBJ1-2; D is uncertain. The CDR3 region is CASGTRSPAAFYGYTF. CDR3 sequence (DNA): TGTGCCAGCGGCACTAGGTCCCCGGCAGCCTTCTATGGCTACACCTTC.